This T cell receptor (beta chain) was sequenced in a study of human T cells and chemical hapten exposure. Whole-study context: Each patient's scalp received weekly diphenylcyclopropenone throughout the approximately 25-week study.

Trimming took 2 bases from V and 6 from J, leaving 12 bases between them. CDR3 length equals 14 residues. Sample time point: patch test 1, 2 weeks after DPC sensitization. The treatment here: therapeutic diphenylcyclopropenone sensitization with weekly scalp DPC. In TCRdb, the RACE reads were re-called with MiXCR into one record per CDR3 protein. The sample lists roughly 70,000 distinct CDR3 sequences; approximately 32% were seen once. This sample comprised whole blood, obtained in connection with sensitization to the hapten diphenylcyclopropenone (DPC). The rearrangement joins TRBV12-3 or TRBV12-4 to TRBJ2-3; no clear D. This TCR derives from a man aged 35 to 55 with alopecia areata. Some clones in this sample may be carry-over from other donors' samples. CDR3 sequence: CASSLSTPRDTQYF. In nucleotides, the CDR3 is TGTGCCAGCAGTTTATCGACCCCCAGGGATACGCAGTATTTT.